This TCR beta chain was recorded in a study of blood T cell repertoires in COVID-19. Study-level information: Both acute and convalescent COVID-19 samples were obtained from the United States, Italy and Spain.

Trimming took 2 bases from V and 7 from J, leaving 9 bases between them. Per the germline V gene, CDR1 is LGHDT and CDR2 is YNNKEL (reference sequence). The CDR3 consists of 14 residues. The authors' processing: Estimates of nucleated cell counts were drawn from the amplification of reference gene primers. Clones were read by immunoSEQ multiplex PCR, and TCRdb kept only the in-frame ones, dropping some. V, J and clone size were drawn from that table, and D and trimming were deduced from the DNA. Of hundreds of thousands of clones listed, 81% are singletons. This clonotype was obtained from a woman older than 75 with acute or convalescent COVID-19. The chain combines TRBV3-1 (or the pseudogene TRBV3-2) with TRBJ1-6; no reliable D call. The sequencing sample was made of peripheral blood. The CDR3 here is CASSQFPQNSPLHF. The CDR3 region has the DNA TGTGCCAGCAGCCAATTCCCCCAAAATTCACCCCTCCACTTT.